A selection of T cell receptor beta chains follows, all from one sample in a study of T cells expressing NK-cell markers. TCRdb re-called the 5' RACE reads; one entry per CDR3 protein, DNA not given. This table lists around 550,000 distinct CDR3 sequences. The sequenced sample consisted of blood T cells: a sorted CD56 or NKG2C T cell subset, CD4+ or CD8+ T cells, or bulk PBMC T cells (not recorded which). Every receptor here comes from a man aged 18-30 years in good health. The CDR3 runs from the conserved cysteine through the conserved F or W.

cdr3_length j_call v_call cdr3_aa
14 TRBJ2-1 TRBV20-1 CTSKLAGGYNEQFF
12 TRBJ2-2 TRBV7-9 CASSSYTGELFF
17 TRBJ1-3 TRBV12-3/TRBV12-4 CASSPSVGGPPGNTIYF
15 TRBJ2-2 TRBV12-3/TRBV12-4 CASILRGGNTGELFF
13 TRBJ1-1 TRBV7-2 CASSRIPNTEAFF
14 TRBJ1-5 TRBV20-1 CSARGGQRGQPQHF
17 TRBJ2-1 TRBV12-3/TRBV12-4 CASSGTSGLSSYNEQFF
12 TRBJ1-1 TRBV27 CASSFYGTEAFF
14 TRBJ1-2 TRBV27 CASSLFGENYGYTF
16 TRBJ2-2 TRBV5-1 CASSLSLQGNTGELFF
16 TRBJ2-7 TRBV20-1 CSARDGLRLAAYEQYF
13 TRBJ2-1 TRBV5-1 CASREPTHNEQFF
17 TRBJ2-5 TRBV14 CASSQGPVVGGQETQYF
18 TRBJ2-1 TRBV5-1 CASSTGLAGGRGRNEQFF